Listed below are T cell receptor beta chains from one sample, sequenced in a study of response to subunit inactivated influenza vaccine. Using its own MiXCR run on the RT-PCR reads, TCRdb lists one record per CDR3 protein. The sample carries 550,000 to 650,000 distinct CDR3 sequences, approximately 12% recorded once. This sample comprised PBMCs from blood, obtained on the day of vaccination. These receptor sequences come from a man in his forties or fifties who received an inactivated influenza vaccine. Each CDR3 is given with its conserved first and last residue. D genes are given only for firm matches. A clone size is listed for some rows: how often the clone was seen (once, few, many), or a class if it is expanded.

cdr3_aa cdr3_nt d_call v_call clone_size j_call
CASSFPGENTGELFF TGTGCCAGCAGCTTTCCGGGAGAGAACACCGGGGAGCTGTTTTTT . TRBV5-4 . TRBJ2-2
CASSPYTGSTEAFF TGTGCCAGCAGTCCCTATACGGGGAGCACTGAAGCTTTCTTT . TRBV6-2/TRBV6-3 . TRBJ1-1
CASSLGQQETQYF TGCGCCAGCAGCTTGGGACAGCAAGAGACCCAGTACTTC . TRBV5-1 many TRBJ2-5
CSAAKQGETQYF TGCAGTGCCGCTAAACAGGGGGAGACCCAGTACTTC TRBD1 TRBV20-1 few TRBJ2-5
CASSQGARRGLGDEQYF TGCGCCAGCAGCCAAGGGGCCAGGAGGGGACTAGGTGACGAGCAGTACTTC TRBD2 TRBV4-3 . TRBJ2-7
CAWSPFVGEQFF TGTGCCTGGAGCCCGTTTGTCGGTGAGCAGTTCTTC . TRBV30 few TRBJ2-1
CSARAPGLPEAFF TGCAGTGCTAGAGCCCCAGGTTTACCTGAAGCTTTCTTT . TRBV20-1 few TRBJ1-1
CASSLVSLAGMGETQYF TGTGCCAGCAGCTTAGTCTCCCTAGCGGGGATGGGAGAGACCCAGTACTTC TRBD2 TRBV7-2 few TRBJ2-5
CASSDPGRGPYNEQFF TGTGCCAGCAGCGACCCAGGGAGGGGGCCCTACAATGAGCAGTTCTTC . TRBV11-2 few TRBJ2-1
CASSATGHPNTEAFF TGTGCCAGCAGCGCGACGGGACACCCGAACACTGAAGCTTTCTTT . TRBV12-3/TRBV12-4 . TRBJ1-1
CASSYRRQPYNEQFF TGTGCCAGCAGCTATCGGAGACAACCCTACAATGAGCAGTTCTTC . TRBV11-2 . TRBJ2-1
CASSLAYSARSSGANVLTF TGTGCCAGCAGCTTAGCCTACTCAGCTCGCAGCTCTGGGGCCAACGTCCTGACTTTC . TRBV7-8 many TRBJ2-6
CASTGDSSYEQYF TGTGCCAGCACCGGGGACTCCTCCTACGAGCAGTACTTC . TRBV28 . TRBJ2-7
CASRLTSGATGELFF TGTGCCAGCAGGCTAACTAGCGGAGCAACCGGGGAGCTGTTTTTT TRBD2 TRBV3-1 . TRBJ2-2
CATSRSSGRMAKNIQYF TGTGCCACCAGCAGGAGTAGCGGGAGGATGGCCAAAAACATTCAGTACTTC TRBD2 TRBV15 few TRBJ2-4
CASIPKTFERSPLHF TGTGCCAGCATTCCTAAGACATTCGAGAGATCACCCCTCCACTTT . TRBV6-1 . TRBJ1-6
CASSQDLWGNSYEQYF TGCGCCAGCAGCCAAGATCTTTGGGGTAACTCCTACGAGCAGTACTTC . TRBV4-3 few TRBJ2-7
CATSFQTGGELFF TGTGCCACCAGCTTCCAGACCGGGGGGGAGCTGTTTTTT . TRBV15 . TRBJ2-2
CASSITTGSTDTQYF TGTGCCAGTAGTATAACCACGGGTAGCACAGATACGCAGTATTTT . TRBV19 . TRBJ2-3
CSASVSGSWRNEQFF TGCAGTGCTAGCGTATCGGGCTCCTGGCGCAATGAGCAGTTCTTC . TRBV20-1 few TRBJ2-1
CSARVRGTHNQPQHF TGCAGTGCTAGAGTCCGGGGGACGCACAATCAGCCCCAGCATTTT . TRBV20-1 few TRBJ1-5
CASSIEGTGLDTQYF TGTGCCAGTAGTATAGAAGGGACAGGTTTAGATACGCAGTATTTT TRBD1 TRBV19 many TRBJ2-3
CAWSYRGSGANVLTF TGTGCCTGGAGTTACAGGGGCTCTGGGGCCAACGTCCTGACTTTC TRBD1 TRBV30 few TRBJ2-6
CASSPGHSYYNEQFF TGTGCCAGCAGCCCCGGCCACTCGTACTACAATGAGCAGTTCTTC . TRBV7-9 . TRBJ2-1
CASSKQVFNQPQHF TGTGCCAGTAGTAAACAGGTTTTTAATCAGCCCCAGCATTTT . TRBV19 few TRBJ1-5
CASSQDETGYTEAFF TGTGCCAGCAGCCAAGATGAAACAGGGTACACTGAAGCTTTCTTT . TRBV4-2 many TRBJ1-1
CASSEREGRQPQHF TGTGCCAGCAGTGAACGGGAGGGGAGGCAGCCCCAGCATTTT . TRBV6-1 . TRBJ1-5
CASSTLASSSYNEQFF TGTGCCAGCAGCACGCTAGCGTCGAGCTCCTACAATGAGCAGTTCTTC . TRBV3-1 many TRBJ2-1